This T cell receptor (beta chain) was sequenced during a study of identical twins. Ten or more counts support this clonotype. TCRdb reprocessed the 5' RACE reads with MiXCR, giving one entry per CDR3 protein. This table has approximately 590,000 distinct CDR3 sequences, roughly 9.5% appearing once. These same records also appear under a second study, on yellow fever vaccine responses in identical twins.

The sample was PBMCs. The clonotype originates from a woman aged 18-35 years in good health.

The CDR3 DNA reads as TGTGCCAGCAGTTTAGCCGGGCAGGGCAATCAGCCCCAGCATTTT. It specifies CASSLAGQGNQPQHF. The rearrangement joins TRBV12-3 or TRBV12-4 to TRBJ1-5; D unresolved. V lost 0 bases, J lost 2 bases, and 8 bases lay in between. CDR3 length: 15 amino acids.